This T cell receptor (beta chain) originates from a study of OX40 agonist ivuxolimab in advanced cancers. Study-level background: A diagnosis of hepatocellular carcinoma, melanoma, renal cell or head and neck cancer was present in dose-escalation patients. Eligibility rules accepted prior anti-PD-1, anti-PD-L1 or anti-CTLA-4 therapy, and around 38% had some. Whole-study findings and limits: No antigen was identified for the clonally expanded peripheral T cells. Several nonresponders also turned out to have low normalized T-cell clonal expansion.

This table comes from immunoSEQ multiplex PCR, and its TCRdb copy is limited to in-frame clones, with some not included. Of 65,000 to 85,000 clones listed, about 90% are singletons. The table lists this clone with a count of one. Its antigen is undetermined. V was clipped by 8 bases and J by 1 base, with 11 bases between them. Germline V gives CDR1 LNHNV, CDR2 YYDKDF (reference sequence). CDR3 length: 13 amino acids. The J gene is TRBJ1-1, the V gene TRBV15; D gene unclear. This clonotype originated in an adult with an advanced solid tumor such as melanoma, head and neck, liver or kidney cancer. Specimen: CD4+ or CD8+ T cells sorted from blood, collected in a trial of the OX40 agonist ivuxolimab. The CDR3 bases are TGTGCCACCCGGAGCCAACCGAACACTGAAGCTTTCTTT. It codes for CATRSQPNTEAFF.